The present T cell receptor (beta chain) was sequenced within a study of OX40 agonist ivuxolimab in advanced cancers. Data came from immunoSEQ multiplex PCR; TCRdb stores just in-frame clones and leaves some out. This sample carries roughly 53,000 clones, approximately 83% of them seen once, and the ten largest clones take roughly 12%. In its sample, this clone was seen once. J was trimmed by 6 bases and V by 5 bases; bases with no gene match: 8. The length of the CDR3 is 17 residues. CDR1 and CDR2 from the germline V gene are MGHRA and YSYEKL. Sequenced here: CD4+ or CD8+ T cells sorted from blood, sampled in a trial of the OX40 agonist ivuxolimab. This TCR was sampled from an adult with an advanced solid tumor such as melanoma, head and neck, liver or kidney cancer. The genes are TRBV4-1 and TRBJ2-1; 15 positions match TRBD2. The CDR3 reads CASSSWTSGGVLNEQFF. The CDR3 region has the DNA TGCGCCAGCAGCTCGTGGACTAGCGGGGGGGTCCTCAATGAGCAGTTCTTC.